These T cell receptor beta chains were read from a single sample in a study of blood T cell repertoires in COVID-19. Sequencing used immunoSEQ multiplex PCR; TCRdb keeps in-frame clones, though not all of them. The sample yields over 65,000 clones, about 88% seen once. Input material: peripheral blood. Receptor source: a human donor in a cohort sampled during active COVID-19. The CDR3 runs from the conserved cysteine through the conserved F or W. A D gene is named only where the DNA matches it firmly. Not every row has a clone size; where given, it reads once, few, many or a size class.

J gene: TRBJ2-5; D gene: TRBD2; V gene: TRBV11-2; clone size: -; CDR3 DNA: TGTGCCAGCAGCCCAGGAGCGGGGGAGACCCAGTACTTC; CDR3 protein: CASSPGAGETQYF
J gene: TRBJ2-1; D gene: -; V gene: TRBV5-4; clone size: -; CDR3 DNA: TGTGCCAGCAGCTTGGAAGAGAATGAGCAGTTCTTC; CDR3 protein: CASSLEENEQFF
J gene: TRBJ1-1; D gene: -; V gene: TRBV27; clone size: once; CDR3 DNA: TGTGCCAGCAGTTGGGCTCGGATGAACACTGAAGCTTTCTTT; CDR3 protein: CASSWARMNTEAFF
J gene: TRBJ1-5; D gene: -; V gene: TRBV19; clone size: -; CDR3 DNA: TGTGCCAGTAGTATAGGGGCAGGGTCTAATCAGCCCCAGCATTTT; CDR3 protein: CASSIGAGSNQPQHF
J gene: TRBJ2-1; D gene: TRBD1; V gene: TRBV29-1; clone size: -; CDR3 DNA: TGCAGCGCTAGGACAGGGTTCTCCAATGAGCAGTTCTTC; CDR3 protein: CSARTGFSNEQFF
J gene: TRBJ1-2; D gene: TRBD1; V gene: TRBV29-1; clone size: -; CDR3 DNA: TGCAGCGTTCCCCGCACCGGGACAGGCTTTGGTGGCTACACCTTC; CDR3 protein: CSVPRTGTGFGGYTF
J gene: TRBJ2-1; D gene: TRBD1; V gene: TRBV19; clone size: -; CDR3 DNA: TGTGCCAGTAGTACGACAGGGAAGGATGAGCAGTTCTTC; CDR3 protein: CASSTTGKDEQFF
J gene: TRBJ2-3; D gene: -; V gene: TRBV4-2; clone size: -; CDR3 DNA: TGTGCCAGCAGCCTTGACAGCCCTAGCACAGATACGCAGTATTTT; CDR3 protein: CASSLDSPSTDTQYF
J gene: TRBJ2-7; D gene: TRBD1; V gene: TRBV6-5; clone size: -; CDR3 DNA: TGTGCCAGCAGGCCCGTCCGACAGGGAGAGTACGAGCAGTACTTC; CDR3 protein: CASRPVRQGEYEQYF
J gene: TRBJ2-2; D gene: TRBD1; V gene: TRBV28; clone size: -; CDR3 DNA: TGTGCCAGCAGTTGGACAGGGGTGGGCGGGGAGCTGTTTTTT; CDR3 protein: CASSWTGVGGELFF
J gene: TRBJ2-1; D gene: TRBD1; V gene: TRBV7-2; clone size: -; CDR3 DNA: TGTGCCAGCAGCGCTGACAGGGGATCCTACAATGAGCAGTTCTTC; CDR3 protein: CASSADRGSYNEQFF
J gene: TRBJ2-7; D gene: TRBD1; V gene: TRBV5-1; clone size: -; CDR3 DNA: TGCGCCAGCAGTCGAACAGGGGGCTTCGACGAGCAGTACTTC; CDR3 protein: CASSRTGGFDEQYF